This T cell receptor (beta chain) originates from a study of T cells in Graves' hyperthyroidism and ophthalmopathy. Study findings and constraints: With a median lead of approximately 6 months before onset, the model predicted ophthalmopathy. A model of 13 V-J pairs discriminated ophthalmopathy from stable hyperthyroidism.

Graves' hyperthyroidism was deemed stable given no ophthalmopathy progression within 18 months. Patients aged 18 to 65 had newly diagnosed hyperthyroidism lasting under 2 months. This clonotype was seen many times. Its antigen is undetermined. RNA transcripts served as the template for amplifying TCR beta CDR3 regions. Using the HTBI primer set, a first-round RT-PCR was run on the TCR CDR3. TCRdb used MiXCR to reprocess the multiplex PCR reads, holding one entry per CDR3 protein. The sample yields 600,000 to 650,000 distinct CDR3 sequences, about 16% seen once. The clonotype comes from a woman younger than 45 with Graves' hyperthyroidism. The material sequenced was blood.

The chain's CDR3 is CATFRAGNQPQHF. The CDR3 DNA follows: TGTGCCACGTTCAGGGCCGGAAATCAGCCCCAGCATTTT. The chain is built from TRBV2 and TRBJ1-5; perhaps TRBD1 as D (5 bases). Germline CDR1 and CDR2: SNHLY and FYNNEI. The CDR3 spans 13 residues. V lost 10 bases and J 4 bases, leaving 14 bases between the germline ends.